This TCR beta chain came from a study of blood T cell repertoires in COVID-19. Between the trimmed V and J ends, which lost 5 bases and 4 bases, there was a span of 18 bases. Per the germline V gene, CDR1 is SGHTA and CDR2 is FQGNSA. This CDR3 is 16 amino acids long. Original handling: Amplifying reference gene primers gave estimates of nucleated cell counts. Sequencing was performed with immunoSEQ multiplex PCR; in TCRdb, only in-frame clones are kept and a portion is missing. V and J calls and clone size come straight from that table; D and trimming were deduced from the DNA. The sample gives approximately 390,000 clones, around 87% of which show up once; 2% to 2.5% is in the top ten.

This TCR derives from a woman in her fifties or sixties with COVID-19, enrolled during active disease. The chain is built from TRBV7-2 and TRBJ1-3; possible D gene TRBD1, 6 bases. Sequenced: peripheral blood. CDR3 in DNA: TGTGCCAGCAGCCCCGTCGGGACACTAAGAGGAAACACCATATATTTT. This translates into CASSPVGTLRGNTIYF.